The next 19 T cell receptor beta chains were all read from a single sample in a study of blood T cell repertoires in COVID-19. Here immunoSEQ multiplex PCR was the method, and the copy in TCRdb shows in-frame clones only, minus some. The sample contains about 51,000 clones, 80% to 95% of which appear only once. The sample consisted of peripheral blood. The receptors derive from a man aged 50-60 years with acute or convalescent COVID-19.

This clone came up once. The CDR3 here is CASSQPGTDTQYF. The CDR3 DNA reads TGCGCCAGCAGCCAACCGGGAACAGATACGCAGTATTTT. V usage is TRBV4-1 and J usage is TRBJ2-3, with D perhaps TRBD2 (5 bases). The CDR3 sequence is 13 residues long. Per germline, CDR1 MGHRA and CDR2 YSYEKL. Trimming stripped 2 bases from V and 3 bases from J, with 6 bases between.

This chain joins TRBV5-4 and TRBJ1-1, with TRBD1 matching 7 bases. Germline values: CDR1 SGHNT, CDR2 YYREEE (reference sequence). There are 15 residues in the CDR3. V lost 4 bases to trimming and J lost 5 bases; unmatched junction nucleotides: 11. The CDR3 spells CASSIDRVARTEAFF. As DNA, the CDR3 is TGTGCCAGCAGCATCGACAGGGTTGCGAGAACTGAAGCTTTCTTT.

A single count supports this clone. The CDR3 loop reads CATSAGWGYGYTF. CDR3 DNA: TGTGCCACCAGTGCGGGGTGGGGTTATGGCTACACCTTC. The rearrangement links TRBV24-1 to TRBJ1-2; D gene unclear. V was cut by 5 bases and J by 5 bases, with 11 bases left in between. The CDR3 contains 13 residues. Germline V lookup: CDR1 KGHDR, CDR2 SFDVKD.

The chain is built from TRBV29-1 and TRBJ2-7, with 9 positions matching TRBD1. The CDR3 has 12 residues. Trimming at V came to 6 bases and at J to 3 bases, leaving 3 bases not matched to a gene. Germline V gene sequence: CDR1 SQVTM, CDR2 ANQGSEA. The DNA for the CDR3 is TGCAGCGTCGGGACAGGGAACTACGAGCAGTACTTC. Protein sequence: CSVGTGNYEQYF.

The chain recombines TRBV13 with TRBJ1-2, with TRBD1 identical over 8 bases. Losses at the gene ends were 8 bases for V and 6 bases for J; bases not matched to a gene: 11. This CDR3 comprises 14 residues. Germline V CDR1 and CDR2: PRHDT, FYEKMQ (reference sequence). CDR3 loop: CASSIPGQDNGYTF. In DNA, the CDR3 is TGTGCCAGCTCCATTCCGGGACAGGACAATGGCTACACCTTC.

The gene calls are TRBV19 and TRBJ1-3, with D tentatively TRBD1 (6 bases). Germline CDR1 and CDR2: LNHDA and SQIVND (reference sequence). Trimming cost V 5 bases and J 4 bases, with 12 bases left between them. This CDR3 is built from 14 residues. The CDR3 DNA reads TGTGCCAGTAGTCCCAGGGGCGCCGGAAACACCATATATTTT. Translation gives CASSPRGAGNTIYF.

The rearrangement uses TRBV14 and TRBJ2-7, with D possibly matching TRBD2 (5 bases). There are 13 residues in the CDR3. The germline V gene has CDR1 SGHDN and CDR2 FVKESK. The V and J ends lost 5 bases and 4 bases respectively, with 12 bases between them. CDR3 sequence (DNA): TGTGCCAGCAGCGGTCAACGCGGGTACGAGCAGTACTTC. Residues: CASSGQRGYEQYF. The full variable domain, its missing parts supplied by reference TRBV14 and TRBJ2-7, is EAGVTQFPSHSVIEKGQTVTLRCDPISGHDNLYWYRRVMGKEIKFLLHFVKESKQDESGMPNNRFLAERTGGTYSTLKVQPAELEDSGVYFCASSGQRGYEQYFGPGTRLTVT.

This chain links TRBV19 with TRBJ1-6; 7 bases match TRBD1. V shed 7 bases and J 0 bases; nucleotides not matched to a gene: 15. Looked up from germline, CDR1 is LNHDA and CDR2 is SQIVND (reference sequence). The CDR3 is 19 amino acids. Written as DNA, the CDR3 is TGTGCCAGTACCGACAGGAGGACAGGAGTAAGCTCCTATAATTCACCCCTCCACTTT. As protein: CASTDRRTGVSSYNSPLHF.

CDR3 coding DNA: TGTGCCAGCAGCTTATATAAGAACACTGAAGCTTTCTTT. Residues: CASSLYKNTEAFF. The chain joins TRBV7-6 to TRBJ1-1; D not certain. CDR1 SGHVS and CDR2 FNYEAQ come from the germline V gene. The CDR3 has 13 amino acids. The V end lost 2 bases, the J end lost 1 base, and 5 bases lay between the germline ends.

CDR3 in DNA: TGTGCCAGCAGCTCTCCAGGGGGCTACGAGCAGTACTTC. Its translation: CASSSPGGYEQYF. This chain joins TRBV11-3 and TRBJ2-7, with 7 bases fitting TRBD1. Losses at the gene ends were 4 bases for V and 3 bases for J; bases not matched to a gene: 3. The CDR3 spans 13 residues. Germline lookup yields CDR1 SGHNT and CDR2 YENEEA.

The chain employs TRBV5-1 and TRBJ1-1, with 12 bases matching TRBD1. Germline V CDR1 and CDR2: SGHRS, YFSETQ. With 3 bases clipped from V and 7 bases from J, the junction kept 4 bases outside the gene matches. The CDR3 totals 14 residues. CDR3 nucleotides: TGCGCCAGCAGCTGGGGACAGGGGGCCAGTGAAGCTTTCTTT. It codes for CASSWGQGASEAFF.

V usage is TRBV4-1 and J usage is TRBJ1-2; no firm D call. There are 16 residues in the CDR3. The germline gives CDR1 MGHRA, CDR2 YSYEKL. Trimming removed 0 bases from V and 4 bases from J, with 15 bases in between. The CDR3 is CASSQDERPTVYGYTF. As DNA, the CDR3 is TGCGCCAGCAGCCAAGATGAGAGGCCAACCGTCTATGGCTACACCTTC.

This sequence joins TRBV24-1 and TRBJ2-7; weak D call: TRBD1 (5 bases). This CDR3 has 14 residues. Per the germline V gene, CDR1 is KGHDR and CDR2 is SFDVKD. V was trimmed by 5 bases and J by 2 bases, leaving 12 bases between them. The CDR3 loop reads CATSGTGNTYEQYF. The CDR3 DNA follows: TGTGCCACCAGTGGTACAGGAAATACCTACGAGCAGTACTTC.

The V gene is TRBV2, the J gene TRBJ1-2; 8 nucleotides line up with TRBD1. J gave up 5 bases and V 6 bases, and 2 bases lay outside the gene matches. The CDR3 length is 12 residues. The germline gives CDR1 SNHLY, CDR2 FYNNEI. DNA of the CDR3: TGTGCCAGCAGAAGGACAGGGTATGGCTACACCTTC. The encoded protein is CASRRTGYGYTF.

Remarks on this clone: In the same sample, other DNA sequences code for this CDR3. This chain uses TRBV5-4 with TRBJ1-6; D remains unclear. Trimming stripped 0 bases from V and 5 bases from J, with 6 bases between. CDR1 is SGHNT and CDR2 is YYREEE in the germline V gene (reference sequence). The CDR3 extends over 14 amino acids. The CDR3 reads CASSLEPNNSPLHF. CDR3 bases: TGTGCCAGCAGCTTGGAGCCGAATAATTCACCCCTCCACTTT. The variable domain in full, completed from reference TRBV5-4 and TRBJ1-6, reads ETGVTQSPTHLIKTRGQQVTLRCSSQSGHNTVSWYQQALGQGPQFIFQYYREEENGRGNFPPRFSGLQFPNYSSELNVNALELDDSALYLCASSLEPNNSPLHFGNGTRLTVT.

The chain couples TRBV29-1 to TRBJ2-7, with a tentative D call TRBD1 (5 bases). From germline, CDR1 is SQVTM and CDR2 ANQGSEA. Trimming pared 8 bases from V and 2 bases from J, leaving 13 bases between. The CDR3 totals 12 residues. The chain's CDR3 is CSYQGSTYEQYF. The CDR3, as DNA: TGCAGCTACCAGGGCTCCACCTACGAGCAGTACTTC.

This chain uses TRBV5-1 with TRBJ2-1; 11 bases are a match to TRBD2. The CDR3 covers 16 residues. Germline-derived CDR1 and CDR2 are SGHRS and YFSETQ. V shed 4 bases and J 2 bases; nucleotides not matched to a gene: 5. The CDR3 protein is CASSIGSGGAYNEQFF. CDR3 sequence (DNA): TGCGCCAGCAGCATCGGTAGCGGGGGGGCCTACAATGAGCAGTTCTTC.

This clone was observed a few times. This rearrangement joins TRBV28 to TRBJ1-4; 7 bases match TRBD1. Germline lookup yields CDR1 MDHEN and CDR2 SYDVKM. V was clipped by 5 bases and J by 3 bases; unmatched bases: 9. The CDR3 has 16 amino acids. CDR3 loop: CASSEIPGTANEKLFF. CDR3 coding DNA: TGTGCCAGCAGTGAAATTCCCGGGACAGCTAATGAAAAACTGTTTTTT.

The chain is built from TRBV5-1 and TRBJ2-2; 8 bases are shared with TRBD2. The CDR3 is 17 amino acids. Germline V gives CDR1 SGHRS, CDR2 YFSETQ. With V trimmed by 4 bases and J by 0 bases, 8 bases remained unmatched. The CDR3 sequence: CASSPGGSGTNTGELFF. Here the CDR3 DNA reads TGCGCCAGCAGCCCCGGTGGTAGCGGGACGAACACCGGGGAGCTGTTTTTT. Full variable domain (outside the CDR3, taken from reference TRBV5-1 and TRBJ2-2): KAGVTQTPRYLIKTRGQQVTLSCSPISGHRSVSWYQQTPGQGLQFLFEYFSETQRNKGNFPGRFSGRQFSNSRSEMNVSTLELGDSALYLCASSPGGSGTNTGELFFGEGSRLTVL.